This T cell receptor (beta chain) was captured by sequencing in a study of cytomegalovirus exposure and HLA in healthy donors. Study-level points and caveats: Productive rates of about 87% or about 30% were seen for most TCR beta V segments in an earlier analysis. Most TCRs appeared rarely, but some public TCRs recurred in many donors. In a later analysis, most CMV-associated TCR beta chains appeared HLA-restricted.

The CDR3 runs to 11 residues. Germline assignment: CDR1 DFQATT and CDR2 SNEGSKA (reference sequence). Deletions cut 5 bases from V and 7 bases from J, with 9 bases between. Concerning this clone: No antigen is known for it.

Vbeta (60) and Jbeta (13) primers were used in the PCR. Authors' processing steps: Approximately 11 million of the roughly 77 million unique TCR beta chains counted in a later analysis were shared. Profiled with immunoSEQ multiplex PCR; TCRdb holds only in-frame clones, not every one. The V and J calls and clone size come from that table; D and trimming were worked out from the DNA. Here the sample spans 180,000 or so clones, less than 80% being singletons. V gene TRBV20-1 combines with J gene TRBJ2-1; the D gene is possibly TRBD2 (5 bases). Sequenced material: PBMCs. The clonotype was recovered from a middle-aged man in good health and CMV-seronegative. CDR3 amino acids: CSAELGNEQFF. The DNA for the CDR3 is TGCAGTGCTGAACTAGGTAATGAGCAGTTCTTC.